Only a few counts were recorded for the clone carrying this TCR beta chain. Source study methods: Scientists estimated how many nucleated cells there were by amplifying reference gene primers. Sequenced by immunoSEQ multiplex PCR; TCRdb stores in-frame clones only, minus some. V and J calls and clone size are as listed in that table; D and trimming were resolved from the DNA. The table lists roughly 350,000 clones, under 95% of them singletons, with 2.5% to 4% in the top ten. This entry belongs to a study of blood T cell repertoires in COVID-19. Study in general: From the United States, Italy and Spain came samples of acute and convalescent COVID-19. PBMCs, B-cell-depleted T cells, or T cells were the source of the cDNA or gDNA that made up the material.

Germline assignment: CDR1 MNHEY and CDR2 SMNVEV (reference sequence). Trimming stripped 2 bases from V and 5 bases from J, with 9 bases between. This CDR3 is built from 13 residues. Sequencing was done on a sample of peripheral blood. The sequence was collected from a woman between 18 and 30 years old who had recovered from COVID-19. The chain combines TRBV27 with TRBJ1-1; D uncertain. The CDR3 here is CASSLRARTEAFF. CDR3 bases: TGTGCCAGCAGTTTAAGAGCGCGAACTGAAGCTTTCTTT.